Following are 23 T cell receptor beta chains from one sample sequenced in a study of human T cells and chemical hapten exposure (TCRdb year 2021). This specimen's time point label, interpreted: patch test 2, 6 weeks after DPC sensitization. The meaning of the sample's treatment or condition label: therapeutic diphenylcyclopropenone sensitization with weekly scalp DPC. Preparation of the library involved RACE. Sequencing relied on a NextSeq 500. TCRdb itself trimmed the public reads at Q25 with fastp, ran MiXCR and retained productive beta chains. Identical CDR3 protein sequences are pooled into one entry, listed with their most common genes and DNA. This sample comprises about 140,000 distinct CDR3 sequences, approximately 10% of them detected only once. The ten most abundant clones make up under 1.5% of the sample. The material was whole blood, obtained in connection with sensitization to the hapten diphenylcyclopropenone (DPC). Receptor source: a woman between 50 and 59 years old with alopecia areata. Some clones in this sample may be carry-over from other donors' samples.

This clonotype has a handful of counts. The chain recombines TRBV12-3 or TRBV12-4 with TRBJ2-5, with D possibly being TRBD2 (5 bases). V was cut by 7 bases and J by 2 bases, with 14 bases left in between. CDR3 length: 14 amino acids. The CDR3 protein is CASNREGSQETQYF. CDR3 coding DNA: TGTGCCAGCAATCGGGAAGGCAGTCAAGAGACCCAGTACTTC.

The gene calls are TRBV7-2 and TRBJ2-5; 10 positions match TRBD2. This CDR3 is 17 amino acids long. Looked up from germline, CDR1 is SGHTA and CDR2 is FQGNSA. The V gene end was trimmed by 4 bases and the J gene end by 4 bases; junction bases not matched to a gene: 12. The chain's CDR3 is CASSYTAGGARVETQYF. The CDR3 nucleotides are TGTGCCAGCAGCTATACAGCGGGAGGGGCGAGGGTAGAGACCCAGTACTTC.

This clonotype was recorded a few times. The chain uses TRBV28 and TRBJ2-7; tentatively, D is TRBD2 (6 bases). In germline, CDR1 is MDHEN, CDR2 SYDVKM. With 7 bases removed from V and 2 bases from J, the gap between germline ends came to 12 bases. The CDR3 loop spans 13 amino acids. The CDR3 loop is CASTLSGTYEQYF. The CDR3 DNA is TGTGCCAGCACCCTTAGCGGTACCTACGAGCAGTACTTC.

This clonotype occurred many times. This chain connects TRBV7-2 to TRBJ2-7; 11 nucleotides match TRBD2. The V and J ends lost 2 bases and 6 bases, in that order; junction bases with no gene match: 6. The CDR3 covers 15 residues. The germline V gene encodes CDR1 SGHTA and CDR2 FQGNSA. CDR3 sequence reads: CASSLRETSGIEQYF. The CDR3 DNA reads TGTGCCAGCAGCTTAAGAGAGACTAGCGGGATCGAGCAGTACTTC.

In this sample, this clonotype turned up a few times. The J gene is TRBJ2-1, the V gene TRBV10-3, with a weak D call TRBD1 (5 bases). Trimming cost V 2 bases and J 8 bases, with 16 bases left between them. The V gene's germline CDR1 is ENHRY and CDR2 SYGVKD. The CDR3 is 15 residues long. In DNA, the CDR3 is TGTGCCATCAGTGAGCCATACCGTCTAGGGGATGAGCAGTTCTTC. Its translation is CAISEPYRLGDEQFF.

This clonotype appeared many times. This chain uses TRBV20-1 with TRBJ2-1, with a tentative D call TRBD1 (6 bases). Germline loops: CDR1 DFQATT, CDR2 SNEGSKA (reference sequence). The V gene lost 3 bases and the J gene lost 1 base, with 13 bases spanning the gap. CDR3 length equals 15 residues. CDR3 DNA: TGCAGTGCTAGTGTCGGCCAGGGGTCCTACAATGAGCAGTTCTTC. It is translated as CSASVGQGSYNEQFF.

This clonotype appeared a few times. This rearrangement joins TRBV5-6 to TRBJ2-3; D is undetermined. Per germline, CDR1 SGHDT and CDR2 YYEEEE. The ends were cut back, 5 bases at V and 4 bases at J, with 11 bases in the middle. The CDR3 is made up of 13 amino acids. CDR3 in amino acids: CASSGAFPDTQYF. The CDR3 nucleotides read TGTGCCAGCAGTGGAGCATTCCCAGATACGCAGTATTTT. Looking up the rest from reference TRBV5-6 and TRBJ2-3 gives the full variable domain: DAGVTQSPTHLIKTRGQQVTLRCSPKSGHDTVSWYQQALGQGPQFIFQYYEEEERQRGNFPDRFSGHQFPNYSSELNVNALLLGDSALYLCASSGAFPDTQYFGPGTRLTVL.

In the case of this clonotype: This may arise from a read error, as a much more abundant clone is one base away. This chain joins TRBV18 and TRBJ1-1; no definite D call. Germline V CDR1 and CDR2: KGHSH, LQKENI. This CDR3 comprises 15 residues. V was clipped by 3 bases and J by 4 bases, with 15 bases between them. CDR3 region: CASSPSTRAATEAFF. The DNA of the CDR3 is TGTGCCAGCTCACCCTCCACAAGGGCGGCCACTGAAGCTTTCTTT. Variable domain in full (rest from reference TRBV18 and TRBJ1-1): NAGVMQNPRHLVRRRGQEARLRCSPMKGHSHVYWYRQLPEEGLKFMVYLQKENIIDESGMPKERFSAEFPKEGPSILRIQQVVRGDSAAYFCASSPSTRAATEAFFGQGTRLTVV.

This clonotype was picked up a small number of times. The V and J genes are TRBV5-1 and TRBJ2-1; TRBD2 aligns across 12 bases. The CDR3 loop spans 16 amino acids. Germline V gene lookup returns CDR1 SGHRS and CDR2 YFSETQ. The junction had 8 bases not matched to a gene; V was cut back by 5 bases and J by 5 bases. CDR3 DNA sequence: TGCGCCAGCAGTCGCATGCTAGCGGGAGGGGACAATGAGCAGTTCTTC. Translated: CASSRMLAGGDNEQFF. Full variable domain (missing parts from reference TRBV5-1 and TRBJ2-1): KAGVTQTPRYLIKTRGQQVTLSCSPISGHRSVSWYQQTPGQGLQFLFEYFSETQRNKGNFPGRFSGRQFSNSRSEMNVSTLELGDSALYLCASSRMLAGGDNEQFFGPGTRLTVL.

This rearrangement joins TRBV5-1 to TRBJ2-7, with TRBD1 as a possible D gene (7 bases). CDR1 SGHRS and CDR2 YFSETQ come from the germline V gene. V was trimmed by 4 bases and J by 1 base, leaving 9 bases between them. CDR3 length equals 13 residues. The CDR3 DNA follows: TGCGCCAGCAGCGCGGGACAGTCCTACGAGCAGTACTTC. This gives the protein CASSAGQSYEQYF. Using reference TRBV5-1 and TRBJ2-7 for the parts outside the CDR3, the full variable domain is KAGVTQTPRYLIKTRGQQVTLSCSPISGHRSVSWYQQTPGQGLQFLFEYFSETQRNKGNFPGRFSGRQFSNSRSEMNVSTLELGDSALYLCASSAGQSYEQYFGPGTRLTVT.

In its sample, this clonotype was seen many times. V gene TRBV4-1 combines with J gene TRBJ2-5; either TRBD1 or TRBD2 may fit D (5 bases each). The CDR3 consists of 14 residues. With 1 base removed from V and 1 base from J, the gap between germline ends came to 7 bases. CDR1 and CDR2 (germline): MGHRA, YSYEKL. The CDR3: CASSQVGTQETQYF. The CDR3 bases are TGCGCCAGCAGCCAAGTGGGGACCCAAGAGACCCAGTACTTC.

CDR3 coding DNA: TGCAGCGTTGCCCTAGCGCCATCCCCGGAGGAGACCCAGTACTTC. Translation: CSVALAPSPEETQYF. The chain couples TRBV29-1 to TRBJ2-5; TRBD2 is a possible D gene (6 bases). This CDR3 region has 15 residues. Trimming cost V 4 bases and J 5 bases, with 20 bases left between them. Germline V CDR1 and CDR2: SQVTM, ANQGSEA.

The genes are TRBV12-3 or TRBV12-4 and TRBJ1-1; possible D gene TRBD1, 6 bases. The V end lost 11 bases, the J end lost 5 bases, and 12 bases lay between the germline ends. The CDR3 is 11 residues long. In nucleotides, the CDR3 is TGTGCCCAGGGGAGAGGGACTGAAGCTTTCTTT. It specifies CAQGRGTEAFF.

The CDR3 DNA reads TGTGCCAGCAGCCAGGGACAGTACGAGCAGTACTTC. The encoded protein is CASSQGQYEQYF. The chain uses TRBV4-2 and TRBJ2-7, with 7 bases matching TRBD1. V trimming: 3 bases; J trimming: 4 bases; junction bases outside the gene matches: 0. The CDR3 extends over 12 amino acids. CDR1 is LGHNA, CDR2 YNFKEQ, per germline.

V gene TRBV20-1 combines with J gene TRBJ2-5, with D perhaps matching TRBD2 (7 bases). This CDR3 spans 15 amino acids. V lost 5 bases and J 0 bases, leaving 16 bases between the germline ends. Germline V CDR1 and CDR2: DFQATT, SNEGSKA (reference sequence). CDR3 amino acids: CSALAEGGYQETQYF. In DNA, the CDR3 is TGCAGTGCTTTAGCGGAGGGGGGGTACCAAGAGACCCAGTACTTC.

A few counts support this clonotype. The chain carries TRBV6-5 and TRBJ2-7, with D possibly TRBD2 on 5 matching bases. Germline values: CDR1 MNHEY, CDR2 SVGAGI. V was pared by 11 bases and J by 3 bases, with 14 bases between. The CDR3 spans 12 residues. The CDR3 loop reads CAALGANYEQYF. The CDR3 DNA follows: TGTGCCGCCCTGGGAGCGAACTACGAGCAGTACTTC.

This clonotype was counted between two and nine times. V gene TRBV29-1 combines with J gene TRBJ1-1; 8 nucleotides match TRBD1. The CDR3 consists of 12 residues. V lost 5 bases to trimming and J lost 6 bases; unmatched junction nucleotides: 5. Per the germline V gene, CDR1 is SQVTM and CDR2 is ANQGSEA. The CDR3 sequence: CSVPGQVAEAFF. DNA of the CDR3: TGCAGCGTTCCGGGACAGGTCGCTGAAGCTTTCTTT. Based on the CDR3 plus reference TRBV29-1 and TRBJ1-1, the full variable domain is SAVISQKPSRDICQRGTSLTIQCQVDSQVTMMFWYRQQPGQSLTLIATANQGSEATYESGFVIDKFPISRPNLTFSTLTVSNMSPEDSSIYLCSVPGQVAEAFFGQGTRLTVV.

The gene calls are TRBV24-1 and TRBJ2-3, with D possibly being TRBD1 (6 bases). Deletions cut 3 bases from V and 2 bases from J, with 11 bases between. The CDR3 is 15 amino acids. Germline loops: CDR1 KGHDR, CDR2 SFDVKD. The CDR3 sequence is CATSDPDRNTDTQYF. Here the CDR3 DNA reads TGTGCCACCAGTGATCCGGACAGAAACACAGATACGCAGTATTTT.

A remark on this clonotype: At one boundary the junction diverges from the germline segment, which might be a read error. V and J are TRBV6-2 or TRBV6-3 and TRBJ2-7; 12 positions match TRBD2. Germline CDR1 reads MNHEY; CDR2 reads SVGEGT. The CDR3 loop spans 12 amino acids. The CDR3 bases are TGTGCCAGCAGTCCTAGCGGGAGGGCCCCCTTTTTC. Encoded protein: CASSPSGRAPFF.

This clonotype was picked up a small number of times. This chain connects TRBV7-2 to TRBJ2-5, with 8 bases identical to TRBD2. CDR1 is SGHTA and CDR2 is FQGNSA in the germline V gene. The CDR3 is made up of 14 amino acids. V dropped 5 bases and J dropped 6; count of bases not matched to a gene: 8. In DNA, the CDR3 is TGTGCCAGCAGCCCTCTAGCGGGCGGGAAGACCCAGTACTTC. This encodes CASSPLAGGKTQYF.

The V call is TRBV7-9, the J call TRBJ2-3; D ambiguous. V lost 3 bases and J 2 bases, leaving 6 bases between the germline ends. Per the germline V gene, CDR1 is SEHNR and CDR2 is FQNEAQ (reference sequence). The CDR3 is 13 amino acids. CDR3 bases: TGTGCCAGCAGCTTTAGAGACACAGATACGCAGTATTTT. It translates to CASSFRDTDTQYF. The whole variable domain, remainder taken from reference TRBV7-9 and TRBJ2-3, is DTGVSQNPRHKITKRGQNVTFRCDPISEHNRLYWYRQTLGQGPEFLTYFQNEAQLEKSRLLSDRFSAERPKGSFSTLEIQRTEQGDSAMYLCASSFRDTDTQYFGPGTRLTVL.

A single count supports this clonotype. This chain joins TRBV5-1 and TRBJ1-1; D call uncertain. Per the germline V gene, CDR1 is SGHRS and CDR2 is YFSETQ. This CDR3 spans 13 amino acids. Trimming took 0 bases from V and 0 from J, leaving 3 bases between them. CDR3 in amino acids: CASSLDLNTEAFF. As DNA, the CDR3 is TGCGCCAGCAGCTTGGACCTGAACACTGAAGCTTTCTTT.

Remarks on this clonotype: At one boundary the junction diverges from the germline segment, which might be a read error. The chain is built from TRBV11-3 and TRBJ2-2; TRBD2 matches at 9 bases. Germline CDR1 reads SGHNT; CDR2 reads YENEEA. There are 15 residues in the CDR3. CDR3 sequence (DNA): TGTGCCAGCAGCCGTGCGGGGGGGAACGCCGGGGAGCTGTTTTTT. Protein product: CASSRAGGNAGELFF.